This T cell receptor (beta chain) was recorded in a study of T cells in Graves' hyperthyroidism and ophthalmopathy. The cohort's ophthalmopathy patients, a group with duration under 3 months, had a Clinical Activity Score of at least 3 and a NOSPECS grade of at least 4. This clonotype was observed at least ten times. RNA transcripts gave rise to amplified TCR beta CDR3 regions. The TCR CDR3 first-round RT-PCR relied on the HTBI primer set. One entry per CDR3 protein, called by TCRdb with MiXCR from the multiplex PCR reads. The sample yields roughly 400,000 distinct CDR3 sequences, roughly an eighth seen once. The source is a man between 50 and 59 years old with Graves' ophthalmopathy. Input material: blood.

The CDR3 sequence is CASSQERARGNYEQFF. CDR3 DNA: TGTGCCAGCAGCCAGGAAAGGGCCAGGGGTAACTATGAGCAGTTCTTC. The gene calls are TRBV3-1 and TRBJ2-1; perhaps TRBD1 as D (6 bases). CDR1 and CDR2 from the germline V gene are LGHDT and YNNKEL (reference sequence). V lost 3 bases and J 8 bases, leaving 20 bases between the germline ends. The CDR3 covers 16 residues.